This TCR beta chain was profiled in a study of graft-versus-host responses after intestinal transplantation. A remark on this clone: Its antigen is undetermined.

TCRdb's copy holds only in-frame clones and misses some; the assay was immunoSEQ multiplex PCR. The repertoire holds around 88,000 clones, with 80% to 85% as singletons. Whole-study findings and limits: There were GvH clones found in recipient marrow, and some of them appeared first in ileum or blood.

Germline CDR1 SGHNT, CDR2 YYREEE (reference sequence). Trimming cost V 2 bases and J 6 bases, with 12 bases left between them. CDR3 size: 13 residues. Sequencing was performed on unstimulated CD8+ T cells sorted from spleen or lymph node cells, taken before intestinal transplant. V is TRBV5-4 and J is TRBJ2-7, with D perhaps matching TRBD1 or TRBD2 (5 bases each). The receptor comes from a human donor who received an intestinal transplant. CDR3 DNA sequence: TGTGCCAGCAGCTTAGTTTCTGGGGGCGAGCAGTACTTC. Its protein product is CASSLVSGGEQYF.